Below, one T cell receptor beta chain is given with its context. This specimen comes from a study of cytomegalovirus exposure and HLA in healthy donors. Primers included in the PCR were 60 Vbeta and 13 Jbeta primers. Using immunoSEQ multiplex PCR, the repertoire was profiled, and TCRdb retains in-frame clones only, with some absent. The sample includes around 210,000 clones, about 85% of them seen just once. Germline V lookup: CDR1 MNHNS, CDR2 SASEGT. This CDR3 is 15 amino acids long. Unmatched junction bases numbered 10, after V lost 7 bases and J lost 5 bases. This TCR came from a girl aged 2-10 years in good health and CMV-seronegative. The chain carries TRBV6-1 and TRBJ2-1; 8 nucleotides align to TRBD2. The sample taken for sequencing was PBMCs. The CDR3 here is CASKPGLGTDNEQFF. DNA of the CDR3: TGTGCCAGCAAACCGGGACTAGGGACTGACAATGAGCAGTTCTTC.